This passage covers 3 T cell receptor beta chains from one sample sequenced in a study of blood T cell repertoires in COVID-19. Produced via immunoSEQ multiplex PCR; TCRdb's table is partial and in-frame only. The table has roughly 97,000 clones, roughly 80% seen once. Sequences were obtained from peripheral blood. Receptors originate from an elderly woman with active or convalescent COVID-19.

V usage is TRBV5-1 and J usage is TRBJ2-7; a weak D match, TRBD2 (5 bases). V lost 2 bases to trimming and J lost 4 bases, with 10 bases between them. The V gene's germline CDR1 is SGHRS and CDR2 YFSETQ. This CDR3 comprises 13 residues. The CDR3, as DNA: TGCGCCAGCAGCTTTGAGGGAGTTTACGAGCAGTACTTC. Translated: CASSFEGVYEQYF.

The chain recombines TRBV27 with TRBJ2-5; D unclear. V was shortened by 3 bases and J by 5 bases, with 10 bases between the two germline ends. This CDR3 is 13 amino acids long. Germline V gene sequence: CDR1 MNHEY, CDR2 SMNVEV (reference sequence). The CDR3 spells CASSFLLGETQYF. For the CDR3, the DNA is TGTGCCAGCAGTTTTCTTCTGGGCGAGACCCAGTACTTC.

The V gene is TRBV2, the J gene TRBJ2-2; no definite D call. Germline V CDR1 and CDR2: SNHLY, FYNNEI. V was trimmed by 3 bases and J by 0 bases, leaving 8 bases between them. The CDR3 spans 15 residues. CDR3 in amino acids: CASSERLANTGELFF. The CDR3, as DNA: TGTGCCAGCAGTGAGAGGCTAGCGAACACCGGGGAGCTGTTTTTT.